The rows below give T cell receptor beta chains drawn from one sample of a study of beta chain features in type 1 diabetes. TCRdb's table, derived via immunoSEQ multiplex PCR, lists solely in-frame clones and lacks some. The sample gives some 370,000 clones, over 8.5% of which show up once; roughly 0.54% is in the top ten. The sequenced sample consisted of central memory CD4+ T cells from blood. The receptors originated from a man aged 25-45 years with type 1 diabetes. The CDR3 runs from the conserved cysteine through the conserved F or W. Each record gives: clone size, J gene, V gene, D gene, CDR3 protein, CDR3 DNA. A D gene is named only where the DNA matches it firmly. Size values are once, few and many counts, or a class for expanded clones, and some rows have none.

few	TRBJ2-3	TRBV27	TRBD1	CASSAPRQGVDTQYF	TGTGCCAGCAGCGCCCCCAGACAGGGCGTGGATACGCAGTATTTT
many	TRBJ2-1	TRBV5-1	TRBD2	CASSSLLAGGLVEQFF	TGCGCCAGCAGCTCCTTACTAGCGGGAGGGCTTGTTGAGCAGTTCTTC
NA	TRBJ2-3	TRBV28	TRBD2	CVSSSGSWATDTQYF	TGTGTCAGCAGTAGCGGGAGTTGGGCCACAGATACGCAGTATTTT
few	TRBJ1-4	TRBV9	NA	CASSVSLVRDEKLFF	TGTGCCAGCAGCGTAAGTCTGGTCAGGGATGAAAAACTGTTTTTT
few	TRBJ2-3	TRBV2	NA	CASSGRAGGTDTQYF	TGTGCCAGCAGTGGCAGGGCCGGGGGCACAGATACGCAGTATTTT
few	TRBJ2-3	TRBV7-9	TRBD2	CASSLGLAGSTDTQYF	TGTGCCAGCAGCTTAGGCCTAGCGGGTAGCACAGATACGCAGTATTTT
NA	TRBJ2-5	TRBV7-2	TRBD2	CASSLQSGELGTQYF	TGTGCCAGCAGCTTACAGAGCGGGGAATTAGGGACCCAGTACTTC
few	TRBJ2-1	TRBV2	TRBD1	CASRDLPGQAYNEQFF	TGTGCCAGCAGGGACCTACCGGGACAGGCCTACAATGAGCAGTTCTTC
NA	TRBJ2-5	TRBV9	NA	CASSVHGAGERETQYF	TGTGCCAGCAGCGTCCACGGGGCGGGCGAGCGGGAGACCCAGTACTTC
many	TRBJ2-3	TRBV7-2	NA	CASSFRTATDTQYF	TGTGCCAGCAGCTTCAGGACCGCCACAGATACGCAGTATTTT
few	TRBJ2-1	TRBV28	TRBD1	CASSASGQGGYNEQFF	TGTGCCAGCAGTGCGTCAGGACAGGGGGGCTACAATGAGCAGTTCTTC
many	TRBJ1-3	TRBV28	NA	CASSLRGFANTIYF	TGTGCCAGCAGTTTAAGGGGGTTCGCGAACACCATATATTTT
NA	TRBJ2-5	TRBV6-5	TRBD2	CASSFSGSEETQYF	TGTGCCAGCAGTTTCAGCGGGAGCGAGGAGACCCAGTACTTC
NA	TRBJ1-3	TRBV18	NA	CASSPPSLRMTFSGNTIYF	TGTGCCAGCTCACCACCGAGTCTCCGCATGACCTTCTCTGGAAACACCATATATTTT
many	TRBJ2-3	TRBV5-6	TRBD1	CASTTDRGREGDTQYF	TGTGCCAGCACCACGGACAGGGGGCGAGAGGGAGATACGCAGTATTTT
few	TRBJ1-4	TRBV6-6	TRBD1	CASLTGELWNEKLFF	TGTGCCAGCCTAACAGGGGAACTGTGGAATGAAAAACTGTTTTTT
many	TRBJ1-1	TRBV28	NA	CASSDIAGSGEAFF	TGTGCCAGCAGTGACATAGCAGGGTCCGGTGAAGCTTTCTTT
NA	TRBJ1-3	TRBV28	NA	CASRPQSYNTIYF	TGTGCCAGCCGACCACAGAGCTATAACACCATATATTTT
few	TRBJ2-3	TRBV19	TRBD2	CASTVSGRGSDTQYF	TGTGCCAGTACCGTTAGCGGGAGGGGATCAGATACGCAGTATTTT
NA	TRBJ2-7	TRBV5-4	NA	CASRTTGYHEQYF	TGTGCCAGCAGGACGACAGGTTACCACGAGCAGTACTTC